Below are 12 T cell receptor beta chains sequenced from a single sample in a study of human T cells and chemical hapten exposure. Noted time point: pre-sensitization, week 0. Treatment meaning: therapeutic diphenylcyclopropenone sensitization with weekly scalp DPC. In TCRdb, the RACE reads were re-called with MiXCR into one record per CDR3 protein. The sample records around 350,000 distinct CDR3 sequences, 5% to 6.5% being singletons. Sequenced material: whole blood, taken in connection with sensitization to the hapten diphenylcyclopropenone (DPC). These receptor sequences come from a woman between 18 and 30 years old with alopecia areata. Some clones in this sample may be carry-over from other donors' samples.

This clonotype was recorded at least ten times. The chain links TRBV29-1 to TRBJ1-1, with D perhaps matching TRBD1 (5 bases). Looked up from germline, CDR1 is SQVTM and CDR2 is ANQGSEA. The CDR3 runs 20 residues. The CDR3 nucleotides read TGCAGGCAAAAGGGCAACCGGGACGAACATAGGGTTAGGGTGAACACTGAAGCTTTCTTT. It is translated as CRQKGNRDEHRVRVNTEAFF.

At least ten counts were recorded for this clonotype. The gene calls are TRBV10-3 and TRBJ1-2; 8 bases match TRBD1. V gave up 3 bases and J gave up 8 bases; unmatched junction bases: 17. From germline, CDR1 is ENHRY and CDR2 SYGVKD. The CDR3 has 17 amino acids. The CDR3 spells CAISDSTGTGGSKGYTF. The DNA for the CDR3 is TGTGCCATCAGTGATTCAACCGGGACAGGTGGATCTAAGGGCTACACCTTC.

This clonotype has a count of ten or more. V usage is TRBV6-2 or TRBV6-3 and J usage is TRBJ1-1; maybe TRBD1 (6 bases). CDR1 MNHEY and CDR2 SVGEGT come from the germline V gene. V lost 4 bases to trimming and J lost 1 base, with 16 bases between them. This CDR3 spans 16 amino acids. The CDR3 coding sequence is TGTGCCAGCAGTTCCAGGGTCTCACAGGGGAACACTGAAGCTTTCTTT. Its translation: CASSSRVSQGNTEAFF.

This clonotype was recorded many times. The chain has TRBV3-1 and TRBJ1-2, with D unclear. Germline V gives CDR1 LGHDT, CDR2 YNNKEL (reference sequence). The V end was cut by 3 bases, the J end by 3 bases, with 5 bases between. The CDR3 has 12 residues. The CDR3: CASSHGYYGYTF. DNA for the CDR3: TGTGCCAGCAGCCACGGTTACTATGGCTACACCTTC.

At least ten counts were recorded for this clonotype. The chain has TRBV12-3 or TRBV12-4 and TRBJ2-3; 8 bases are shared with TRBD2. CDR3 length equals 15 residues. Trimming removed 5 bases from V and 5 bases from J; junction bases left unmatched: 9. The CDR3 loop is CASSRSGGGRDTQYF. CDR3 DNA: TGTGCCAGCAGTCGGAGCGGGGGAGGCCGAGATACGCAGTATTTT.

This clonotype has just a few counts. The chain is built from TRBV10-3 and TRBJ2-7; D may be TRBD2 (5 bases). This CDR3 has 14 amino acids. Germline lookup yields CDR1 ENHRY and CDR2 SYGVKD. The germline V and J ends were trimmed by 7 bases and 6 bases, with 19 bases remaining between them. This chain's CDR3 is CAITYGNPAGEQYF. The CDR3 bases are TGTGCCATCACTTACGGGAATCCGGCGGGCGAGCAGTACTTC.

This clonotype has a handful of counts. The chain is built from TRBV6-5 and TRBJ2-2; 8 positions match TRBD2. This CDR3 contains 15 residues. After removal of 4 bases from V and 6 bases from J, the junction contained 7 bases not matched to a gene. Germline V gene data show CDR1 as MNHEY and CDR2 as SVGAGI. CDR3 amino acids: CASSSLASGSGELFF. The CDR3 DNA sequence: TGTGCCAGCAGTTCCTTAGCTAGCGGGTCCGGGGAGCTGTTTTTT.

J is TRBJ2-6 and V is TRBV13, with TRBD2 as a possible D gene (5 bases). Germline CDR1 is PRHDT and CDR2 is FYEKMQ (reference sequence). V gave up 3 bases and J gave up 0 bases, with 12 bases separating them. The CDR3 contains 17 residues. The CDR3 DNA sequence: TGTGCCAGCAGCTTGGGAGTAGGCAGCTCTGGGGCCAACGTCCTGACTTTC. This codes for CASSLGVGSSGANVLTF.

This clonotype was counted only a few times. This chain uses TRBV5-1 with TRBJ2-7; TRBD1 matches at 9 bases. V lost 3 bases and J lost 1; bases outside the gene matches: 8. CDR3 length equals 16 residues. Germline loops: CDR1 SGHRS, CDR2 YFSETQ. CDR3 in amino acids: CASSSPDRGGSYEQYF. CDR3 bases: TGCGCCAGCAGCTCGCCGGACAGGGGAGGATCCTACGAGCAGTACTTC.

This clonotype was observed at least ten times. CDR3 protein: CASSSERQTDTQYF. DNA for the CDR3: TGTGCCAGCAGCTCTGAAAGACAGACAGATACGCAGTATTTT. The chain has TRBV7-2 and TRBJ2-3; D perhaps matches TRBD1 (5 bases). Germline CDR1 reads SGHTA; CDR2 reads FQGNSA. The CDR3 covers 14 residues. V was clipped by 4 bases and J by 3 bases, with 11 bases between them. Complete variable domain (other parts from reference TRBV7-2 and TRBJ2-3): GAGVSQSPSNKVTEKGKDVELRCDPISGHTALYWYRQSLGQGLEFLIYFQGNSAPDKSGLPSDRFSAERTGGSVSTLTIQRTQQEDSAVYLCASSSERQTDTQYFGPGTRLTVL.

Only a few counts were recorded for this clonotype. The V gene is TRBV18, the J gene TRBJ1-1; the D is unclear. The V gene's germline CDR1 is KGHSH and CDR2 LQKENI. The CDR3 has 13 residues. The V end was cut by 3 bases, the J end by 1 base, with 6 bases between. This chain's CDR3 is CASSPEQNTEAFF. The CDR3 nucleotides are TGTGCCAGCTCACCCGAACAGAACACTGAAGCTTTCTTT.

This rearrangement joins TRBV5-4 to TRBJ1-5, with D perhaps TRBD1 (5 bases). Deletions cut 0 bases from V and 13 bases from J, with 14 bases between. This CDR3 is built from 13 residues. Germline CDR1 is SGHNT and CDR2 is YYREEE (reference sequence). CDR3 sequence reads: CASSLDPDKVQHF. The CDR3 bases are TGTGCCAGCAGCTTGGATCCGGACAAAGTACAGCATTTT.